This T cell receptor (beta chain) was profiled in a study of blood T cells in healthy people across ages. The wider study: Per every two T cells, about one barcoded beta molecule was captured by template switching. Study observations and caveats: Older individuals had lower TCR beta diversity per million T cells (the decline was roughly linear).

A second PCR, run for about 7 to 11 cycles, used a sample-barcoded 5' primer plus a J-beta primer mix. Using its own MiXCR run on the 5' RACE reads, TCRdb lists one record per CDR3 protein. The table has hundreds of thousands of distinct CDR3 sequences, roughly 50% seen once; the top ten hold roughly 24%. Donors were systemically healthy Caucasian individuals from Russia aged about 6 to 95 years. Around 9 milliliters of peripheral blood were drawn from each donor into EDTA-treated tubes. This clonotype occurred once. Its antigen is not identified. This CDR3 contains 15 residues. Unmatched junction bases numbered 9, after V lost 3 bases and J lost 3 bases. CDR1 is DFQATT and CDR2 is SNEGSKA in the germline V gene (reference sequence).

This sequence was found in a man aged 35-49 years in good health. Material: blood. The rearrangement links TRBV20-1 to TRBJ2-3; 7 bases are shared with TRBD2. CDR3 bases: TGCAGTGCTAGCGATCCAGCGGGGTTGACAGATACGCAGTATTTT. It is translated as CSASDPAGLTDTQYF.